This T cell receptor beta chain was profiled in a study of blood T cell repertoires in COVID-19. Germline V CDR1 and CDR2: KGHSH, LQKENI. With 9 bases removed from V and 6 bases from J, the gap between germline ends came to 17 bases. This CDR3 region has 13 residues. Sequenced by immunoSEQ multiplex PCR; TCRdb stores in-frame clones only, minus some. The data contain a few hundred thousand clones, about nine tenths of them singletons. The V and J genes are TRBV18 and TRBJ1-1, with D unclear. The receptor's source is a woman in her forties or fifties with COVID-19, enrolled during active disease. Sequencing was carried out using peripheral blood. CDR3 bases: TGTGCCAGTCACCCTGCCCGTATAGCTGAAGCTTTCTTT. This gives the protein CASHPARIAEAFF.